The 16 T cell receptor beta chains given below trace back to one sample, sequenced in a study of T-cell reconstitution after alpha-beta-depleted transplantation in children. A library of TCRbeta sequences, prepared with unique molecular identifiers, was generated. TCRdb reprocessed the PCR reads with MiXCR, giving one entry per CDR3 protein. The sample shows hundreds of thousands of distinct CDR3 sequences, around 7.8% of them seen only once. The starting material was PBMCs, mostly from graft donor cells, obtained 180 days after TCRalphabeta/CD19-depleted stem cell transplant. The receptors were gathered from a male patient younger than 18 who had a stem cell transplant for acute lymphoblastic leukemia, so the T cells may come from the graft donor.

This clonotype was counted many times. This chain links TRBV20-1 with TRBJ1-2; TRBD1 matches at 7 bases. Looked up from germline, CDR1 is DFQATT and CDR2 is SNEGSKA (reference sequence). The CDR3 covers 14 residues. Unmatched junction bases numbered 10, after V lost 7 bases and J lost 2 bases. Written as DNA, the CDR3 is TGCAGTGACACTTCCGGGACAGAAAACTATGGCTACACCTTC. Its protein is CSDTSGTENYGYTF.

This chain uses TRBV5-6 with TRBJ1-3; D ambiguous. From germline, CDR1 is SGHDT and CDR2 YYEEEE. Trimming shortened V by 5 bases and J by 0 bases, and 15 bases separated the two germline ends. The CDR3 has 16 amino acids. The CDR3 sequence is CASSSETASSGNTIYF. The CDR3 nucleotides read TGTGCCAGCAGTTCAGAAACAGCTTCCTCTGGAAACACCATATATTTT.

This clonotype was observed many times. The chain links TRBV25-1 to TRBJ2-2; a possible D gene is TRBD2 (6 bases). Trimming took off 3 bases at V and 4 bases at J, with 15 bases between the two ends. Germline V gene lookup returns CDR1 MGHDK and CDR2 SYGVNS. This CDR3 region has 16 residues. The CDR3 nucleotides read TGTGCCAGCAGTGAGTATAGGCTAGCGATCACCGGGGAGCTGTTTTTT. Protein sequence: CASSEYRLAITGELFF.

This clonotype was observed at least ten times. The J gene is TRBJ2-4, the V gene TRBV5-6, with D perhaps matching TRBD1 or TRBD2 (5 bases each). Germline-derived CDR1 and CDR2 are SGHDT and YYEEEE. The CDR3 runs to 11 residues. Deletions cut 4 bases from V and 11 bases from J, with 10 bases between. CDR3 sequence (DNA): TGTGCCAGCAGCCAGGGACCTTTTCAGTACTTC. Protein sequence: CASSQGPFQYF.

This clonotype was counted at least ten times. This sequence joins TRBV7-6 and TRBJ2-6, with D perhaps matching TRBD1 or TRBD2 (6 bases each). The V gene's germline CDR1 is SGHVS and CDR2 FNYEAQ. Trimming left V 1 base short and J 0 bases short, with 13 bases between. The CDR3 loop spans 18 amino acids. DNA of the CDR3: TGTGCCAGCAGCTTAGATGGGGGGCCCTACTCTGGGGCCAACGTCCTGACTTTC. Its translation: CASSLDGGPYSGANVLTF.

A few counts support this clonotype. This may arise from a read error, as a much more abundant clone is one base away. This sequence joins TRBV20-1 and TRBJ2-1; 14 nucleotides match TRBD2. Germline loops: CDR1 DFQATT, CDR2 SNEGSKA (reference sequence). The CDR3 sequence is 17 residues long. The CDR3 is CCARDGRLAGGGNEQFF. CDR3 in DNA: TGCTGTGCTAGAGATGGGAGACTAGCGGGAGGGGGCAATGAGCAGTTCTTC.

With respect to this clonotype: It may be a read error: a sequence one base away is much more abundant. V usage is TRBV10-3 and J usage is TRBJ2-7; D is undetermined. The CDR3 is 13 amino acids. V lost 7 bases and J 2 bases, leaving 12 bases between the germline ends. Germline loops: CDR1 ENHRY, CDR2 SYGVKD. The CDR3, as DNA: TGTGCCATCAAAGGTCTAAGCGCCTACGAGCAGTACTTC. It codes for CAIKGLSAYEQYF.

This clonotype was found many times. The chain recombines TRBV11-2 with TRBJ2-3; TRBD1 is a possible D gene (5 bases). V lost 1 base to trimming and J lost 2 bases, with 13 bases between them. The CDR3 has 16 residues. In germline, CDR1 is SGHAT, CDR2 FQNNGV. Here the CDR3 reads CASSLAGRSYTDTQYF. In nucleotides, the CDR3 is TGTGCCAGCAGCTTAGCAGGGCGTAGTTACACAGATACGCAGTATTTT.

This clonotype has ten or more counts. The V call is TRBV6-6, the J call TRBJ2-5; D gene ambiguous. Germline CDR1 MNHNY, CDR2 SVGAGI (reference sequence). The V and J ends lost 6 bases and 5 bases respectively, with 7 bases between them. CDR3 length: 11 amino acids. CDR3 sequence reads: CASRVGETQYF. As DNA, the CDR3 is TGTGCCAGCAGGGTCGGGGAGACCCAGTACTTC.

In this sample, this clonotype turned up many times. The V call is TRBV4-1, the J call TRBJ1-2; 7 nucleotides line up with TRBD1. Losses at the gene ends were 1 base for V and 5 bases for J; bases not matched to a gene: 10. This CDR3 contains 16 residues. In germline, CDR1 is MGHRA, CDR2 YSYEKL. The CDR3 loop is CASSQGARGLRYGYTF. In DNA, the CDR3 is TGCGCCAGCAGCCAAGGGGCAAGGGGGCTTCGGTATGGCTACACCTTC.

This clonotype was recorded many times. The chain carries TRBV7-9 and TRBJ2-1; D possibly corresponds to TRBD2 (5 bases). The germline V gene has CDR1 SEHNR and CDR2 FQNEAQ (reference sequence). This CDR3 contains 12 residues. V lost 5 bases and J lost 9, with 11 bases in between. The CDR3 DNA sequence: TGTGCCAGCAGCCGAATAGCGTGTGAGCAGTTCTTC. Amino acids: CASSRIACEQFF. The variable domain in full, completed from reference TRBV7-9 and TRBJ2-1, reads DTGVSQNPRHKITKRGQNVTFRCDPISEHNRLYWYRQTLGQGPEFLTYFQNEAQLEKSRLLSDRFSAERPKGSFSTLEIQRTEQGDSAMYLCASSRIACEQFFGPGTRLTVL.

This clonotype was seen repeatedly, ten times or more. J is TRBJ2-2 and V is TRBV6-5, with D maybe TRBD2 (5 bases). Trimming pared 0 bases from V and 0 bases from J, leaving 5 bases between. Germline CDR1 and CDR2: MNHEY and SVGAGI. The CDR3 extends over 15 amino acids. This chain's CDR3 is CASSYSLANTGELFF. The CDR3 bases are TGTGCCAGCAGTTACTCACTAGCGAACACCGGGGAGCTGTTTTTT.

J is TRBJ2-1 and V is TRBV5-1; 7 positions match TRBD2. Trimming at V came to 5 bases and at J to 0 bases, leaving 14 bases not matched to a gene. This CDR3 has 18 residues. The V gene's germline CDR1 is SGHRS and CDR2 YFSETQ. The CDR3 is CASRLNGGFLSSYNEQFF. The CDR3 DNA reads TGCGCCAGCAGACTTAACGGGGGGTTTTTGAGCTCCTACAATGAGCAGTTCTTC.

This clonotype was observed at least ten times. The V and J genes are TRBV12-3 or TRBV12-4 and TRBJ2-6, with 9 bases lining up with TRBD1. This CDR3 is 18 amino acids long. Trimming took 3 bases from V and 2 from J; bases not matched to a gene: 8. The CDR3 protein is CASSLPGQGLAGANVLTF. In nucleotides, the CDR3 is TGTGCCAGCAGTTTGCCGGGACAGGGCCTAGCTGGGGCCAACGTCCTGACTTTC.

This clonotype was picked up many times. This chain joins TRBV7-3 and TRBJ2-3; maybe TRBD1 (5 bases). The V end lost 3 bases, the J end lost 0 bases, and 13 bases lay between the germline ends. Germline CDR1 reads SGHTA; CDR2 reads FQGTGA. There are 16 residues in the CDR3. CDR3 coding DNA: TGTGCCAGCAGCTTGGGCCAAAGGGGCAGCACAGATACGCAGTATTTT. The encoded protein is CASSLGQRGSTDTQYF.

This clonotype was seen many times. V gene TRBV3-1 combines with J gene TRBJ2-2, with D hard to call. Trimming took off 1 base at V and 5 bases at J, with 5 bases between the two ends. Germline CDR1 LGHDT, CDR2 YNNKEL (reference sequence). The CDR3 consists of 13 residues. CDR3 in DNA: TGTGCCAGCAGCCAAGCGAGGACCGGGGAGCTGTTTTTT. Its translation is CASSQARTGELFF.